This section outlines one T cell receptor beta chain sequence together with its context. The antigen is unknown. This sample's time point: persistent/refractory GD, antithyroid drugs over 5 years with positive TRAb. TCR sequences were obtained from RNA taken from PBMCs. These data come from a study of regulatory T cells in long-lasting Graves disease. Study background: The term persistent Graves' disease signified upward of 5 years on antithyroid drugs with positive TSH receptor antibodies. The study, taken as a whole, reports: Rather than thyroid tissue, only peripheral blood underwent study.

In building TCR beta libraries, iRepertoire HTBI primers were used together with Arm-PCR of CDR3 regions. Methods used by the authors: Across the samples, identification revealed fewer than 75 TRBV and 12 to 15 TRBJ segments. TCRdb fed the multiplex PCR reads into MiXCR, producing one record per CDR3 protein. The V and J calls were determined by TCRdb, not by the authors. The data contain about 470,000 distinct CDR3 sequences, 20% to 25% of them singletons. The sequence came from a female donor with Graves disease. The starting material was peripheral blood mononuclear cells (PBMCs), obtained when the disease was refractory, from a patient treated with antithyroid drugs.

The CDR3 region has the DNA TGCGCCAGCAGCCAGAGTGACGACCAAGAGACCCAGTACTTC. It is translated as CASSQSDDQETQYF. This chain connects TRBV4-3 to TRBJ2-5; D remains ambiguous. CDR3 size: 14 residues. CDR1 is LGHNA and CDR2 is YSLEER in the germline V gene. V lost 3 bases, J lost 0 bases, and 8 bases lay in between.